Presented here are 22 T cell receptor beta chains from one specimen sequenced in a study of shared T cell receptors in the human thymus. TCRdb's copy holds only in-frame clones and misses some; the assay was immunoSEQ multiplex PCR. The sample has some 700,000 clones, around 85% seen once. The sample was also reused in another study, on human thymus T cells.

Sequences were obtained from thymocytes. These receptors were taken from a girl under two years old with a congenital heart defect.

V and J are TRBV19 and TRBJ1-2; TRBD1 might be the D (6 bases). The germline gives CDR1 LNHDA, CDR2 SQIVND (reference sequence). The CDR3 length is 18 residues. The ends were cut back, 5 bases at V and 5 bases at J, with 27 bases in the middle. CDR3 bases: TGTGCCAGTAGTGACGATTACAGGGTATCTAGGGTCCCATATGGCTACACCTTC. This encodes CASSDDYRVSRVPYGYTF.

This sequence joins TRBV19 and TRBJ2-7; TRBD1 is a possible D gene (6 bases). The CDR3 is 15 amino acids. The V end lost 3 bases, the J end lost 3 bases, and 15 bases lay between the germline ends. Germline V gene sequence: CDR1 LNHDA, CDR2 SQIVND (reference sequence). In DNA, the CDR3 is TGTGCCAGTAGTATTATTCAGGGGTCGGGCTACGAGCAGTACTTC. Translating gives CASSIIQGSGYEQYF.

The chain recombines TRBV9 with TRBJ2-1; 9 bases agree with TRBD1. Germline V gene lookup returns CDR1 SGDLS and CDR2 YYNGEE. The CDR3 contains 19 residues. Germline trimming cut 2 bases from V and 0 bases from J; bases unmatched to any gene: 12. The CDR3 bases are TGTGCCAGCAGCGTTTTTGTACACCGGGACAGGGACTCCTACAATGAGCAGTTCTTC. Its protein is CASSVFVHRDRDSYNEQFF.

The V call is TRBV7-2, the J call TRBJ1-5; a weak D match, TRBD1 (5 bases). This CDR3 is 13 amino acids long. The ends were cut back, 8 bases at V and 8 bases at J, with 16 bases in the middle. Germline V gene data show CDR1 as SGHTA and CDR2 as FQGNSA. In DNA, the CDR3 is TGTGCCAGCGGGGGGGGGAGGATTAAGCCCCAGCATTTT. Protein: CASGGGRIKPQHF.

CDR3 amino acids: CASSSLGLNNEQFF. CDR3 DNA: TGTGCCAGCAGCTCCCTAGGCCTGAACAATGAGCAGTTCTTC. This chain connects TRBV11-2 to TRBJ2-1; no clear D. The CDR3 covers 14 residues. Between the trimmed V and J ends, which lost 4 bases and 5 bases, there was a span of 12 bases. Germline V CDR1 and CDR2: SGHAT, FQNNGV.

This clone occurred once. The chain links TRBV19 to TRBJ1-1; 7 bases align to TRBD1. CDR1 is LNHDA and CDR2 is SQIVND in the germline V gene (reference sequence). The CDR3 loop spans 15 amino acids. V trimming: 2 bases; J trimming: 4 bases; junction bases outside the gene matches: 7. Here the CDR3 DNA reads TGTGCCAGTAGTATAACTTTAGGGGGCGGCACTGAAGCTTTCTTT. It encodes CASSITLGGGTEAFF.

The chain combines TRBV5-1 with TRBJ2-6; the D is unclear. Per germline, CDR1 SGHRS and CDR2 YFSETQ. Trimming took 7 bases from V and 0 from J, leaving 11 bases between them. The CDR3 covers 15 residues. The CDR3 reads CASRRLLSGANVLTF. As DNA, the CDR3 is TGCGCCAGCCGAAGACTCCTCTCTGGGGCCAACGTCCTGACTTTC.

The chain couples TRBV5-1 to TRBJ1-6, with 10 bases lining up with TRBD1. CDR3 length: 17 residues. Losses at the gene ends were 0 bases for V and 9 bases for J; bases not matched to a gene: 9. CDR1 is SGHRS and CDR2 is YFSETQ in the germline V gene. The CDR3 loop is CASSLGRSTGGCSPLHF. CDR3 in DNA: TGCGCCAGCAGCTTGGGTAGGTCGACAGGGGGCTGTTCACCCCTCCACTTT.

This sequence joins TRBV19 and TRBJ2-1; D remains unclear. Germline CDR1 LNHDA, CDR2 SQIVND (reference sequence). This CDR3 is 13 amino acids long. V lost 1 base to trimming and J lost 5 bases, with 6 bases between them. CDR3 bases: TGTGCCAGTAGTATAGCCCGCGACAATGAGCAGTTCTTC. Amino acid sequence: CASSIARDNEQFF.

This chain connects TRBV30 to TRBJ1-6, with unresolved D. This CDR3 has 14 residues. V shed 4 bases and J shed 7 bases, with 14 bases lying between them. CDR1 is GTSNPN and CDR2 is SVGIG in the germline V gene (reference sequence). As DNA, the CDR3 is TGTGCCTGGACGGGATTCCGGGTGAATTCACCCCTCCACTTT. This codes for CAWTGFRVNSPLHF.

V gene TRBV5-6 combines with J gene TRBJ1-2; a possible D gene is TRBD1 (5 bases). The CDR3 contains 17 residues. Germline values: CDR1 SGHDT, CDR2 YYEEEE. The V end was cut by 1 base, the J end by 0 bases, with 16 bases between. The CDR3 sequence: CASSLRQGPLANYGYTF. CDR3 coding DNA: TGTGCCAGCAGCTTGAGGCAGGGTCCCCTAGCTAACTATGGCTACACCTTC.

The chain uses TRBV21-1 and TRBJ2-3; the table's D call, TRBD1, was not checked against the DNA. TRBV21-1 corresponds to a pseudogene. CDR3 length: 15 amino acids. Here the CDR3 reads CASPGAGQFTDTQYF. The CDR3 DNA reads as TGTGCCAGCCCGGGGGCGGGACAGTTCACAGATACGCAGTATTTT.

The J gene is TRBJ1-1, the V gene TRBV6-5; D not certain. V lost 6 bases to trimming and J lost 8 bases, with 19 bases between them. Germline values: CDR1 MNHEY, CDR2 SVGAGI. The CDR3 totals 14 residues. In DNA, the CDR3 is TGTGCCAGCAGCCCCGGCGGAGGGAGAAGCGAAGCTTTCTTT. It encodes CASSPGGGRSEAFF.

The chain combines TRBV14 with TRBJ1-1, with D possibly TRBD1 on 5 matching bases. The CDR3 covers 15 residues. Germline V gives CDR1 SGHDN, CDR2 FVKESK. Between the trimmed V and J ends, which lost 2 bases and 6 bases, there was a span of 16 bases. CDR3 sequence (DNA): TGTGCCAGCAGCCAATCCCCAGACAGTATTGCTGAAGCTTTCTTT. This encodes CASSQSPDSIAEAFF.

This chain links TRBV30 with TRBJ1-6, with D perhaps TRBD1 (5 bases). Germline CDR1 is GTSNPN and CDR2 is SVGIG (reference sequence). This CDR3 has 14 residues. Trimming stripped 3 bases from V and 3 bases from J, with 9 bases between. CDR3 loop: CAWRPTVYNSPLHF. CDR3 sequence (DNA): TGTGCCTGGAGACCGACAGTCTATAATTCACCCCTCCACTTT.

In its sample, this clone was seen once. V is TRBV6-5 and J is TRBJ1-1; TRBD1 is a possible D gene (6 bases). This CDR3 contains 14 residues. Looked up from germline, CDR1 is MNHEY and CDR2 is SVGAGI. V was pared by 4 bases and J by 6 bases, with 15 bases between. The CDR3 here is CASSSYRVTPEAFF. The CDR3 DNA reads TGTGCCAGCAGTTCGTACAGGGTGACCCCTGAAGCTTTCTTT.

The rearrangement uses TRBV7-2 and TRBJ1-1; D is possibly TRBD1 (5 bases). This CDR3 has 18 residues. CDR1 and CDR2 (germline): SGHTA, FQGNSA. V was shortened by 1 base and J by 1 base, with 19 bases between the two germline ends. This CDR3 reads CASSLEPGERVSNTEAFF. The CDR3 nucleotides read TGTGCCAGCAGCTTAGAACCGGGGGAGCGAGTCTCGAACACTGAAGCTTTCTTT.

The chain couples TRBV10-3 to TRBJ1-2; TRBD1 matches 8 bases. The germline CDR1 and CDR2 sequences are ENHRY and SYGVKD. The CDR3 runs 14 residues. V lost 5 bases, J lost 4 bases, and 6 bases stayed unmatched. This chain's CDR3 is CAISLQGVAYGYTF. The CDR3 DNA sequence: TGTGCCATCAGTCTACAGGGGGTCGCCTATGGCTACACCTTC.

J is TRBJ2-5 and V is TRBV5-6; maybe TRBD1 (5 bases). Germline-derived CDR1 and CDR2 are SGHDT and YYEEEE. The CDR3 spans 12 residues. Trimming took off 5 bases at V and 9 bases at J, with 14 bases between the two ends. This CDR3 is CASRLGPLAQYF. The DNA for the CDR3 is TGTGCCAGCAGACTGGGGCCATTGGCCCAGTACTTC.

V usage is TRBV2 and J usage is TRBJ2-6, with 13 bases lining up with TRBD2. The V segment lost 8 bases and the J segment 2 bases; nucleotides outside the gene matches: 18. Germline V CDR1 and CDR2: SNHLY, FYNNEI. This CDR3 comprises 21 residues. CDR3 nucleotide sequence: TGTGCCAGCTACTTAAGAGAACTAGCGGGGGGGCTGGGAACTGGGGCCAACGTCCTGACTTTC. This gives the protein CASYLRELAGGLGTGANVLTF.

This clone occurred once. V usage is TRBV6-5 and J usage is TRBJ1-2; D gene unclear. The germline V gene encodes CDR1 MNHEY and CDR2 SVGAGI. V shed 5 bases and J shed 0 bases, with 7 bases lying between them. The CDR3 has 13 amino acids. CDR3 in amino acids: CASSVQPNYGYTF. The CDR3 coding sequence is TGTGCCAGCAGTGTACAGCCTAACTATGGCTACACCTTC.

This chain joins TRBV7-9 and TRBJ2-1; TRBD1 agrees at 11 bases. Germline loops: CDR1 SEHNR, CDR2 FQNEAQ (reference sequence). The V gene end was trimmed by 4 bases and the J gene end by 8 bases; junction bases not matched to a gene: 1. This CDR3 comprises 13 residues. The CDR3 protein is CASSWTGGHEQFF. As DNA, the CDR3 is TGTGCCAGCAGCTGGACAGGGGGCCATGAGCAGTTCTTC.